Below, 26 T cell receptor beta chains from the same sample are listed, as sequenced in a study of blood T cells in healthy people across ages. The authors ran a second PCR of about 6 to 12 cycles using a sample-barcoded 5' primer and a J-beta primer mix. TCRdb passed the 5' RACE reads through MiXCR, listing each CDR3 protein once. This table holds hundreds of thousands of distinct CDR3 sequences, roughly 41% found once. Source material: blood. These receptors all stem from an elderly man in good health.

The chain combines TRBV7-2 with TRBJ2-7; 9 bases are shared with TRBD1. The CDR3 length is 15 residues. The germline gives CDR1 SGHTA, CDR2 FQGNSA. J was trimmed by 6 bases and V by 1 base; bases with no gene match: 7. The CDR3 spells CASSLDWDRAREQYF. The CDR3 nucleotides are TGTGCCAGCAGCTTAGATTGGGACAGGGCTCGCGAGCAGTACTTC.

This clonotype has only one observation. This chain links TRBV5-5 with TRBJ2-7; unclear D gene. Germline V gene data show CDR1 as SGHKS and CDR2 as YYEKEE (reference sequence). V lost 4 bases and J lost 9, with 14 bases in between. The CDR3 runs to 12 residues. The CDR3 is CASSLTLDGQYF. The CDR3 bases are TGTGCCAGCAGCCTAACATTGGACGGGCAGTACTTC.

This chain links TRBV5-1 with TRBJ2-5; D possibly uses TRBD1 or TRBD2 (5 bases each). V dropped 2 bases and J dropped 4 bases, with 15 bases sitting between them. The CDR3 sequence is 15 residues long. From germline, CDR1 is SGHRS and CDR2 YFSETQ. The CDR3 protein is CASSFSGRPGETQYF. The CDR3 region has the DNA TGCGCCAGCAGCTTCTCGGGACGGCCAGGAGAGACCCAGTACTTC.

V and J are TRBV2 and TRBJ2-7; 8 positions agree with TRBD1. Germline CDR1 and CDR2: SNHLY and FYNNEI. This CDR3 contains 15 residues. The ends lost 0 bases at V and 4 bases at J; junction bases unmatched: 5. CDR3 loop: CASSEANRGMYEQYF. The CDR3, as DNA: TGTGCCAGCAGTGAAGCGAACAGGGGGATGTACGAGCAGTACTTC.

CDR3 sequence reads: CASRPQGPSYNEQFF. CDR3 bases: TGTGCCAGCAGACCCCAGGGGCCCTCCTACAATGAGCAGTTCTTC. This rearrangement joins TRBV27 to TRBJ2-1, with D tentatively TRBD1 (6 bases). The V gene lost 6 bases and the J gene lost 0 bases, with 12 bases spanning the gap. This CDR3 is 15 amino acids long. Per germline, CDR1 MNHEY and CDR2 SMNVEV (reference sequence).

Points on this clonotype: This may stem from a read error, because a much larger clone lies one nucleotide away. This chain joins TRBV29-1 and TRBJ2-3; D gene ambiguous. This CDR3 is 13 amino acids long. The germline CDR1 and CDR2 sequences are SQVTM and ANQGSEA. Deletions cut 3 bases from V and 2 bases from J, with 9 bases between. For the CDR3, the DNA is TGCAGCGTTGAGGGATCTCACACAGATACGCAGTATTTT. The encoded protein is CSVEGSHTDTQYF.

Of note for this clonotype: One end of the junction is discordant with germline, which a read error may explain. The chain is built from TRBV4-1 and TRBJ2-1; D is ambiguous. Germline loops: CDR1 MGHRA, CDR2 YSYEKL. This CDR3 contains 15 residues. CDR3: CAGSQVRVSYNEQFF. CDR3 nucleotide sequence: TGCGCCGGCAGCCAAGTCCGGGTCTCCTACAATGAGCAGTTCTTC.

This chain joins TRBV6-2 or TRBV6-3 and TRBJ1-1, with a tentative D call TRBD1 (5 bases). This CDR3 spans 14 amino acids. The V end lost 3 bases, the J end lost 5 bases, and 13 bases lay between the germline ends. Germline V lookup: CDR1 MNHEY, CDR2 SVGEGT. Here the CDR3 DNA reads TGTGCCAGCAGTTATCGGGGCAGTAGGACTGAAGCTTTCTTT. Its translation: CASSYRGSRTEAFF.

This chain links TRBV7-2 with TRBJ2-1, with 9 bases that match TRBD1. Germline values: CDR1 SGHTA, CDR2 FQGNSA. The V segment lost 1 base and the J segment 8 bases; nucleotides outside the gene matches: 15. The CDR3 spans 18 residues. As DNA, the CDR3 is TGTGCCAGCAGCTTAGTGGGTACAGGGGGCATCCGGGGCGATGAGCAGTTCTTC. Its protein is CASSLVGTGGIRGDEQFF.

This clonotype was picked up many times. The chain carries TRBV6-5 and TRBJ1-6; D is uncertain. CDR3 size: 13 residues. V lost 2 bases and J 9 bases, leaving 8 bases between the germline ends. CDR1 MNHEY and CDR2 SVGAGI come from the germline V gene. The CDR3 DNA reads TGTGCCAGCAGTTACAGTACTAGTTCACCCCTCCACTTT. Translating it yields CASSYSTSSPLHF.

The table lists this clonotype with a few counts. V and J are TRBV3-1 and TRBJ2-5, with D possibly called TRBD1 or TRBD2 (5 bases each). Germline V gene sequence: CDR1 LGHDT, CDR2 YNNKEL (reference sequence). The V gene lost 8 bases and the J gene lost 4 bases, with 17 bases spanning the gap. There are 14 residues in the CDR3. CDR3 in DNA: TGTGCCAGCGCCGGGGACGGGGTCCGAGAGACCCAGTACTTC. Amino acids: CASAGDGVRETQYF.

Remarks on this clonotype: A single base separates this from a much larger clone, so it may be a read error. The chain employs TRBV5-4 and TRBJ1-2; TRBD1 might be the D (6 bases). The CDR3 sequence is 14 residues long. Germline V lookup: CDR1 SGHNT, CDR2 YYREEE (reference sequence). The CDR3 here is CASTNRDENYGHTF. The DNA for the CDR3 is TGTGCCAGCACCAACAGGGACGAGAACTATGGCCACACCTTC. Combining the CDR3 with reference TRBV5-4 and TRBJ1-2 gives the whole variable domain ETGVTQSPTHLIKTRGQQVTLRCSSQSGHNTVSWYQQALGQGPQFIFQYYREEENGRGNFPPRFSGLQFPNYSSELNVNALELDDSALYLCASTNRDENYGHTFGSGTRLTVV.

The rearrangement links TRBV10-2 to TRBJ2-5; D not certain. The V end lost 6 bases, the J end lost 2 bases, and 7 bases lay between the germline ends. The CDR3 totals 12 residues. CDR1 and CDR2 from the germline V gene are WSHSY and SAAADI. The CDR3 DNA sequence: TGCGCCAGCAGGGAAGGGCAAGAGACCCAGTACTTC. As protein: CASREGQETQYF.

This clonotype has only a few counts. The chain couples TRBV7-2 to TRBJ2-3; no reliable D call. V was clipped by 2 bases and J by 2 bases, with 11 bases between them. The CDR3 is 15 residues long. In germline, CDR1 is SGHTA, CDR2 FQGNSA. CDR3 sequence: CASSLTADITDTQYF. The CDR3 DNA reads TGTGCCAGCAGCTTAACGGCGGATATCACAGATACGCAGTATTTT. The full variable domain, rest sourced from reference TRBV7-2 and TRBJ2-3, is GAGVSQSPSNKVTEKGKDVELRCDPISGHTALYWYRQSLGQGLEFLIYFQGNSAPDKSGLPSDRFSAERTGGSVSTLTIQRTQQEDSAVYLCASSLTADITDTQYFGPGTRLTVL.

The sample holds many counts of this clonotype. CDR3 sequence: CSAKDTYEQYF. In DNA form, the CDR3 reads TGCAGTGCTAAGGACACCTACGAGCAGTACTTC. This chain links TRBV20-1 with TRBJ2-7; TRBD1 is a possible D gene (5 bases). The germline V and J ends were trimmed by 4 bases and 2 bases, with 6 bases remaining between them. The CDR3 sequence is 11 residues long. CDR1 and CDR2 from the germline V gene are DFQATT and SNEGSKA (reference sequence).

This clonotype was recorded many times. This sequence joins TRBV6-5 and TRBJ2-7; TRBD2 might be the D (6 bases). The CDR3 is 14 residues long. Germline values: CDR1 MNHEY, CDR2 SVGAGI. Trimming pared 0 bases from V and 6 bases from J, leaving 12 bases between. The CDR3 sequence: CASSYSIGGSEQYF. In DNA, the CDR3 is TGTGCCAGCAGTTACTCGATCGGAGGGTCCGAGCAGTACTTC.

The V gene is TRBV20-1, the J gene TRBJ1-1, with a possible D match to TRBD1 (6 bases). The CDR3 loop spans 12 amino acids. The V and J ends lost 5 bases and 9 bases respectively, with 16 bases between them. Germline V lookup: CDR1 DFQATT, CDR2 SNEGSKA (reference sequence). In DNA form, the CDR3 reads TGCAGTGCTCCTGCTGACAGGTACAAAGCTTTCTTT. Its translation: CSAPADRYKAFF.

The chain combines TRBV29-1 with TRBJ1-1; D possibly corresponds to TRBD1 (5 bases). Germline V lookup: CDR1 SQVTM, CDR2 ANQGSEA. The CDR3 totals 13 residues. Between the trimmed V and J ends, which lost 7 bases and 4 bases, there was a span of 16 bases. This CDR3 is CSGDQGEGTEAFF. CDR3 sequence (DNA): TGCAGCGGCGATCAGGGCGAGGGCACTGAAGCTTTCTTT.

This clonotype showed up just a few times. The chain joins TRBV2 to TRBJ2-3, with D possibly being TRBD2 (7 bases). The V gene's germline CDR1 is SNHLY and CDR2 FYNNEI. This CDR3 is 14 amino acids long. Deletions cut 7 bases from V and 0 bases from J, with 11 bases between. The CDR3 here is CASTRGASTDTQYF. CDR3 in DNA: TGTGCCAGCACCCGGGGGGCTAGCACAGATACGCAGTATTTT. Looking up the rest from reference TRBV2 and TRBJ2-3 gives the full variable domain: EPEVTQTPSHQVTQMGQEVILRCVPISNHLYFYWYRQILGQKVEFLVSFYNNEISEKSEIFDDQFSVERPDGSNFTLKIRSTKLEDSAMYFCASTRGASTDTQYFGPGTRLTVL.

The chain carries TRBV7-8 and TRBJ1-5, with D uncertain. With 2 bases removed from V and 0 bases from J, the gap between germline ends came to 8 bases. The CDR3 extends over 15 amino acids. Per the germline V gene, CDR1 is SGHVS and CDR2 is FQNEAQ. CDR3 in amino acids: CASSLTGNSNQPQHF. CDR3 nucleotide sequence: TGTGCCAGCAGCTTAACGGGGAATAGCAATCAGCCCCAGCATTTT.

Regarding this clonotype: A much larger clone differs from this one at a single base, so this may be a read error. The chain joins TRBV29-1 to TRBJ2-1, with D uncertain. Germline V gene sequence: CDR1 SQVTM, CDR2 ANQGSEA. The germline V and J ends were trimmed by 3 bases and 5 bases, with 20 bases remaining between them. The CDR3 length is 16 residues. Here the CDR3 DNA reads TGCAGCGTTGAGGATCGGGTCTGGCGGAAAGACAATGAGCAGTTCTTC. Translated, it gives CSVEDRVWRKDNEQFF.

This sequence joins TRBV3-1 and TRBJ2-5; tentatively, D is TRBD1 (6 bases). Germline lookup yields CDR1 LGHDT and CDR2 YNNKEL (reference sequence). V lost 4 bases, J lost 1 base, and 16 bases lay in between. The CDR3 is made up of 16 amino acids. CDR3 in amino acids: CASSPRPGQFQETQYF. CDR3 sequence (DNA): TGTGCCAGCAGCCCCCGCCCCGGACAGTTCCAAGAGACCCAGTACTTC.

The V and J genes are TRBV7-2 and TRBJ2-5; the match to TRBD1 covers 7 bases. The end of the DNA fits TRBJ2-7 better, so the J call may be wrong. Germline CDR1 reads SGHTA; CDR2 reads FQGNSA. CDR3 length: 16 residues. The CDR3 nucleotides read TGTGCCAGCAGCCGAGATGAGACAGGGAGCGGCTACGAGCAGTACTTC. Amino acid sequence: CASSRDETGSGYEQYF.

This clonotype was seen a few times. The rearrangement joins TRBV3-1 to TRBJ2-3; perhaps TRBD2 as D (6 bases). The CDR3 covers 15 residues. Germline assignment: CDR1 LGHDT and CDR2 YNNKEL (reference sequence). Deletions cut 3 bases from V and 1 base from J, with 11 bases between. CDR3 DNA: TGTGCCAGCAGCCAGGATAGCGGCGGCACAGATACGCAGTATTTT. This codes for CASSQDSGGTDTQYF.

CDR3 sequence (DNA): TGCAGTGCTTCCAAGGTGACTAGCGGGATTGAGGACAATGAGCAGTTCTTC. Translation: CSASKVTSGIEDNEQFF. The chain is built from TRBV20-1 and TRBJ2-1; 11 bases fit TRBD2. The CDR3 length is 17 residues. V was clipped by 5 bases and J by 5 bases; unmatched bases: 14. Germline assignment: CDR1 DFQATT and CDR2 SNEGSKA (reference sequence).

The rearrangement joins TRBV7-6 to TRBJ2-2; the match to TRBD1 covers 8 bases. CDR3 length: 15 amino acids. Losses at the gene ends were 3 bases for V and 7 bases for J; bases not matched to a gene: 7. CDR1 is SGHVS, CDR2 FNYEAQ, per germline. This chain's CDR3 is CASSLVQGAVGELFF. The DNA for the CDR3 is TGTGCCAGCAGCTTGGTCCAGGGGGCGGTCGGGGAGCTGTTTTTT.